This note documents a single T cell receptor beta chain sequence. Antigen: not known. The identical CDR3 is also encoded by other nucleotide sequences in the sample. Brentuximab vedotin exposure varied, and every patient relapsed after autologous stem cell transplantation. These data come from a study of PD-1 blockade in classical Hodgkin lymphoma. Findings and limits, study-wide: Newly diagnosed patients were said to have less baseline TCR diversity than healthy donors did.

The data were produced by immunoSEQ multiplex PCR, yet TCRdb's version contains in-frame clones alone and is incomplete. The sample has roughly 47,000 clones, around 80% seen once. V was clipped by 8 bases and J by 2 bases, with 5 bases between them. The CDR3 runs to 11 residues. CDR1 is ENHRY, CDR2 SYGVKD, per germline. The receptor's source is a human donor with classical Hodgkin lymphoma. The rearrangement joins TRBV10-3 to TRBJ2-3, with D uncertain. The specimen comprised peripheral blood mononuclear cells (PBMCs), sampled before the second cycle of nivolumab. CDR3 in amino acids: CAIQVTDTQYF. The CDR3 coding sequence is TGTGCCATCCAGGTCACAGATACGCAGTATTTT.